A single sample gave rise to the 23 T cell receptor beta chains below, sequenced in a study of regulatory T cells in long-lasting Graves disease. Time point here: newly diagnosed GD, antithyroid drugs for less than 3 months. Scientists built the TCR library using RNA that was extracted from PBMCs. TCR beta libraries were built with iRepertoire HTBI primers and Arm-PCR of CDR3 regions. TCRdb itself ran the multiplex PCR reads through MiXCR, one entry per CDR3 protein. The sample has about 530,000 distinct CDR3 sequences, about 16% seen once; the top ten hold 25%. These same records also appear under a second study, on T cells in Graves' hyperthyroidism and ophthalmopathy.

The sequencing used peripheral blood mononuclear cells (PBMCs), collected at new diagnosis, from a patient treated with antithyroid drugs. The receptors derive from a woman aged 40 to 65 with Graves disease.

The rearrangement joins TRBV20-1 to TRBJ1-2, with TRBD1 identical over 12 bases. The germline gives CDR1 DFQATT, CDR2 SNEGSKA (reference sequence). CDR3 length: 15 amino acids. Germline trimming cut 6 bases from V and 3 bases from J; bases unmatched to any gene: 8. The chain's CDR3 is CSAPAGTGGYYGYTF. CDR3 bases: TGCAGTGCCCCGGCCGGGACAGGGGGCTACTATGGCTACACCTTC.

This clonotype has just a few counts. The genes are TRBV2 and TRBJ1-1; no clear D. The CDR3 totals 10 residues. Trimming cost V 7 bases and J 6 bases, with 6 bases left between them. Germline CDR1 reads SNHLY; CDR2 reads FYNNEI. The CDR3, as DNA: TGTGCCAGCAACGGGGCTGAAGCTTTCTTT. Translating gives CASNGAEAFF.

This clonotype was seen ten or more times. The chain links TRBV11-2 to TRBJ2-1, with no clear D. CDR1 is SGHAT, CDR2 FQNNGV, per germline. V was pared by 5 bases and J by 3 bases, with 11 bases between. The CDR3 length is 14 residues. Here the CDR3 DNA reads TGTGCCAGCAGCCCGCCCCCCTACTACAATGAGCAGTTCTTC. Encoded protein: CASSPPPYYNEQFF.

This clonotype occurred a few times. V is TRBV4-1 and J is TRBJ2-7; 9 bases map to TRBD1. V lost 4 bases to trimming and J lost 6 bases; unmatched junction nucleotides: 10. CDR3 length: 15 amino acids. Germline lookup yields CDR1 MGHRA and CDR2 YSYEKL. This CDR3 reads CASSRAGQGKAEQYF. The CDR3 bases are TGCGCCAGCAGCCGAGCCGGACAGGGGAAGGCCGAGCAGTACTTC.

The chain employs TRBV19 and TRBJ1-3; D call uncertain. Germline V gene data show CDR1 as LNHDA and CDR2 as SQIVND (reference sequence). V dropped 3 bases and J dropped 3 bases, with 6 bases sitting between them. This CDR3 spans 13 amino acids. In DNA form, the CDR3 reads TGTGCCAGTAGTATCGCGCATGGAAACACCATATATTTT. This codes for CASSIAHGNTIYF. Looking up the rest from reference TRBV19 and TRBJ1-3 gives the full variable domain: DGGITQSPKYLFRKEGQNVTLSCEQNLNHDAMYWYRQDPGQGLRLIYYSQIVNDFQKGDIAEGYSVSREKKESFPLTVTSAQKNPTAFYLCASSIAHGNTIYFGEGSWLTVV.

The rearrangement uses TRBV16 and TRBJ1-2, with D possibly being TRBD1 (5 bases). The CDR3 totals 15 residues. Germline CDR1 reads KGHSY; CDR2 reads FQNENV. The ends were cut back, 1 base at V and 4 bases at J, with 13 bases in the middle. The CDR3 here is CASSQWVSGTYGYTF. CDR3 in DNA: TGTGCCAGCAGCCAATGGGTATCCGGGACCTATGGCTACACCTTC.

This clonotype occurred many times. Written as DNA, the CDR3 is TGTGCCAGCAGCTCGCGGACTCCGCCCGGGGAGCTGTTTTTT. Amino acids: CASSSRTPPGELFF. The rearrangement joins TRBV9 to TRBJ2-2; a weak D match, TRBD2 (5 bases). Germline V gene data show CDR1 as SGDLS and CDR2 as YYNGEE. V was clipped by 4 bases and J by 6 bases, with 13 bases between them. CDR3 length equals 14 residues.

The chain recombines TRBV4-1 with TRBJ2-3; maybe TRBD2 (6 bases). The J call may be wrong; the DNA end is better matched by TRBJ2-5. The CDR3 totals 16 residues. From germline, CDR1 is MGHRA and CDR2 YSYEKL. The CDR3 DNA sequence: TGCGCCAGCAGCCAAGATCCGTCCGCGGGGCTAGAGACCCAGTACTTC. It yields the protein CASSQDPSAGLETQYF.

This clonotype was seen many times. The chain employs TRBV20-1 and TRBJ1-2, with D possibly matching TRBD1 (6 bases). Germline CDR1 DFQATT, CDR2 SNEGSKA (reference sequence). The CDR3 runs 13 residues. Trimming stripped 6 bases from V and 0 bases from J, with 11 bases between. As DNA, the CDR3 is TGCAGTGCCCCGGGGGCAACTAACTATGGCTACACCTTC. Its translation: CSAPGATNYGYTF.

This clonotype occurred a few times. CDR3 amino acids: CAWNIGTGVNEQFF. The CDR3 coding sequence is TGTGCCTGGAATATCGGTACAGGGGTAAATGAGCAGTTCTTC. The chain recombines TRBV30 with TRBJ2-1; 7 bases line up with TRBD1. This CDR3 is 14 amino acids long. The V segment lost 4 bases and the J segment 7 bases; nucleotides outside the gene matches: 10. CDR1 and CDR2 from the germline V gene are GTSNPN and SVGIG (reference sequence).

The chain employs TRBV19 and TRBJ2-7; D is possibly TRBD2 (6 bases). The length of the CDR3 is 13 residues. Trimming took off 5 bases at V and 2 bases at J, with 10 bases between the two ends. Germline V gene data show CDR1 as LNHDA and CDR2 as SQIVND (reference sequence). The CDR3 region is CASSWGVAYEQYF. The CDR3 region has the DNA TGTGCCAGTAGTTGGGGGGTGGCCTACGAGCAGTACTTC.

This clonotype appeared many times. V and J are TRBV12-3 or TRBV12-4 and TRBJ2-3; D is possibly TRBD2 (5 bases). Between the trimmed V and J ends, which lost 3 bases and 2 bases, there was a span of 18 bases. The CDR3 extends over 17 amino acids. The chain's CDR3 is CASSFYGVEGNTDTQYF. The CDR3 bases are TGTGCCAGCAGTTTTTATGGGGTTGAGGGTAACACAGATACGCAGTATTTT.

The sample holds many counts of this clonotype. The gene calls are TRBV3-1 and TRBJ1-4; D is perhaps TRBD1 (6 bases). This CDR3 spans 16 amino acids. CDR1 LGHDT and CDR2 YNNKEL come from the germline V gene (reference sequence). The V gene lost 4 bases and the J gene lost 8 bases, with 20 bases spanning the gap. The CDR3 here is CASSPLGRGENEKLFF. CDR3 in DNA: TGTGCCAGCAGCCCCCTCGGTAGGGGGGAGAACGAAAAACTGTTTTTT.

This clonotype was detected ten times or more. The chain joins TRBV5-1 to TRBJ2-3; 7 bases line up with TRBD1. CDR1 is SGHRS and CDR2 is YFSETQ in the germline V gene. There are 14 residues in the CDR3. Trimming cost V 4 bases and J 5 bases; bases outside gene matches: 7. Here the CDR3 reads CASSPRAGGDTQYF. The CDR3 bases are TGCGCCAGCAGCCCCCGGGCAGGGGGAGATACGCAGTATTTT.

This clonotype was recorded a few times. V gene TRBV14 combines with J gene TRBJ2-7; D tentatively reads TRBD1 or TRBD2 (6 bases each). The germline V gene encodes CDR1 SGHDN and CDR2 FVKESK. The CDR3 covers 16 residues. V gave up 4 bases and J gave up 2 bases, with 18 bases separating them. CDR3 amino acids: CASSLRDTYRTYEQYF. In DNA form, the CDR3 reads TGTGCCAGCAGCCTGCGGGACACCTACAGGACCTACGAGCAGTACTTC. Full variable domain (outside the CDR3, taken from reference TRBV14 and TRBJ2-7): EAGVTQFPSHSVIEKGQTVTLRCDPISGHDNLYWYRRVMGKEIKFLLHFVKESKQDESGMPNNRFLAERTGGTYSTLKVQPAELEDSGVYFCASSLRDTYRTYEQYFGPGTRLTVT.

This clonotype appeared many times. The J gene is TRBJ1-2, the V gene TRBV28, with TRBD1 matching over 10 bases. The CDR3 has 14 residues. V lost 6 bases, J lost 10 bases, and 11 bases stayed unmatched. Germline lookup yields CDR1 MDHEN and CDR2 SYDVKM. The CDR3 coding sequence is TGTGCCAGCAGCGCCACCGGGACAGGGGCACACTACACCTTC. Translated, it gives CASSATGTGAHYTF.

This clonotype occurred once. Here the CDR3 reads CASSPPPRAAGYTF. CDR3 nucleotides: TGTGCCAGCTCACCACCCCCTAGGGCGGCTGGCTACACCTTC. This chain links TRBV18 with TRBJ1-2, with no clear D. The CDR3 is made up of 14 amino acids. Germline loops: CDR1 KGHSH, CDR2 LQKENI. V was shortened by 0 bases and J by 7 bases, with 12 bases between the two germline ends.

This clonotype was recorded a few times. An end of the junction does not agree with germline; a read error may underlie this. The chain is built from TRBV5-5 and TRBJ2-5, with 12 bases lining up with TRBD1. The CDR3 covers 16 residues. In germline, CDR1 is SGHKS, CDR2 YYEKEE (reference sequence). The CDR3 region has the DNA TGCGCCAGCAGCTTCGCCGGGACAGGGGGCCCGGAGACCCAGTACTTC. This translates into CASSFAGTGGPETQYF.

J is TRBJ1-3 and V is TRBV18; no reliable D call. The germline gives CDR1 KGHSH, CDR2 LQKENI. V was shortened by 3 bases and J by 1 base, with 13 bases between the two germline ends. The CDR3 is 16 residues long. CDR3 sequence: CASSPTGSVSGNTIYF. The CDR3 DNA is TGTGCCAGCTCACCTACCGGGTCTGTATCTGGAAACACCATATATTTT.

This clonotype showed up many times. The chain joins TRBV7-8 to TRBJ2-2; D is unresolved. The CDR3 length is 14 residues. Germline V gene sequence: CDR1 SGHVS, CDR2 FQNEAQ. The germline V and J ends were trimmed by 5 bases and 1 base, with 8 bases remaining between them. CDR3 nucleotides: TGTGCCAGCAGCCGTCGCATGAACACCGGGGAGCTGTTTTTT. This codes for CASSRRMNTGELFF.

This clonotype was counted only a few times. This rearrangement joins TRBV27 to TRBJ2-3; no reliable D call. The V end lost 6 bases, the J end lost 6 bases, and 13 bases lay between the germline ends. The germline V gene encodes CDR1 MNHEY and CDR2 SMNVEV (reference sequence). This CDR3 is 13 amino acids long. The CDR3 nucleotides are TGTGCCAGCAGGGATGTATCCTCTGATACGCAGTATTTT. This codes for CASRDVSSDTQYF.

This clonotype was recorded at least ten times. The CDR3 region has the DNA TGCGCCAGCAGCTCCGGGACAGGGGGCCCGTCCGGCAATCAGCCCCAGCATTTT. Encoded protein: CASSSGTGGPSGNQPQHF. The rearrangement uses TRBV5-1 and TRBJ1-5; 12 bases match TRBD1. The V and J ends lost 3 bases and 2 bases, in that order; junction bases with no gene match: 9. CDR3 length: 18 amino acids. Germline-derived CDR1 and CDR2 are SGHRS and YFSETQ.

This clonotype was counted at least ten times. The chain carries TRBV6-1 and TRBJ1-1, with a tentative D call TRBD1 (6 bases). This CDR3 region has 13 residues. Per germline, CDR1 MNHNS and CDR2 SASEGT. The V end was cut by 7 bases, the J end by 7 bases, with 16 bases between. The CDR3 loop reads CASKVGQQLEAFF. The CDR3 DNA reads as TGTGCCAGCAAGGTAGGACAGCAGCTTGAAGCTTTCTTT.